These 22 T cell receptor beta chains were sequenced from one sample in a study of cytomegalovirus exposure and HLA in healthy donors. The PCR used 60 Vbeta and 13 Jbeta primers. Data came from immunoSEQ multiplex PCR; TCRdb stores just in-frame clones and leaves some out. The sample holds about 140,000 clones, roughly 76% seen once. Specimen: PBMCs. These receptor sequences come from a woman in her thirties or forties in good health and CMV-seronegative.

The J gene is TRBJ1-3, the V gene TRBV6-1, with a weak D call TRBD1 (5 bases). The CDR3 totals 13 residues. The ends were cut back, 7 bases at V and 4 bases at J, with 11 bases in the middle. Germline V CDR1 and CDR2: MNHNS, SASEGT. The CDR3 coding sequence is TGTGCCAGCATGCAGGGTTCAGGAAACACCATATATTTT. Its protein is CASMQGSGNTIYF.

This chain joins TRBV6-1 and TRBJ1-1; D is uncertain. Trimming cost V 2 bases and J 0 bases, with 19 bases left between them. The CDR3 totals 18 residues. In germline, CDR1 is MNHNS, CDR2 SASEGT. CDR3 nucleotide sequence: TGTGCCAGCAGTGAACATTATGACGGAGAGGAGGTGAACACTGAAGCTTTCTTT. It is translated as CASSEHYDGEEVNTEAFF.

The CDR3 coding sequence is TGTGCCAGTAGTGACACAGGGGAATATGGCTACACCTTC. Translating it yields CASSDTGEYGYTF. The chain employs TRBV19 and TRBJ1-2; 7 bases are a match to TRBD1. This CDR3 is 13 amino acids long. Germline CDR1 reads LNHDA; CDR2 reads SQIVND (reference sequence). Unmatched junction bases numbered 5, after V lost 5 bases and J lost 5 bases.

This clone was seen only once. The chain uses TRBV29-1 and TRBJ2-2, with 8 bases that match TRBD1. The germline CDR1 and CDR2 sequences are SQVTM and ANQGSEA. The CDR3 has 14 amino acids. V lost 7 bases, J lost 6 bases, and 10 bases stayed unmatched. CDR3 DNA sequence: TGCAGCGCAACCGAAACAGGGGGAGCCGGGGAGCTGTTTTTT. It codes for CSATETGGAGELFF.

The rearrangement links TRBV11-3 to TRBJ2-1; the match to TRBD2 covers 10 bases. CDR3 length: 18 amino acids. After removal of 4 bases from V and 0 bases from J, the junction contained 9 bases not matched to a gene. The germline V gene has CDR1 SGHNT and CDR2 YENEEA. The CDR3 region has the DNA TGTGCCAGCAGCTCCCGTGGTAGCGGGGGGAGCTCCTACAATGAGCAGTTCTTC. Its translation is CASSSRGSGGSSYNEQFF.

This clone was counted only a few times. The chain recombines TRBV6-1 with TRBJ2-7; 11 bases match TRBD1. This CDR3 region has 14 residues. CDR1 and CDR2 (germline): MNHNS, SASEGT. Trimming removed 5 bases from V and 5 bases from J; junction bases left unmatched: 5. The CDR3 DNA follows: TGTGCCAGCAGTCTCCGGGACAGGGGGGACGAGCAGTACGTC. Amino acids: CASSLRDRGDEQYV.

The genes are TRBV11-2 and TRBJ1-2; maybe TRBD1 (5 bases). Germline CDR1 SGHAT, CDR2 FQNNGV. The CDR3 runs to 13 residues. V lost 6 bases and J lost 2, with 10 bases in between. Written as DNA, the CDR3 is TGTGCCAGCAGTCCCGACAGAAACTATGGCTACACCTTC. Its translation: CASSPDRNYGYTF.

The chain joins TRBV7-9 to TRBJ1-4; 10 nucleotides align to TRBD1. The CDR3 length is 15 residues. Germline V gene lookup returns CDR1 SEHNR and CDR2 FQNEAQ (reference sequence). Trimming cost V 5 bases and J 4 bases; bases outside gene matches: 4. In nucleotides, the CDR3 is TGTGCCAGCAGCGACGGACAGGGGGATAATGAAAAACTGTTTTTT. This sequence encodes CASSDGQGDNEKLFF.

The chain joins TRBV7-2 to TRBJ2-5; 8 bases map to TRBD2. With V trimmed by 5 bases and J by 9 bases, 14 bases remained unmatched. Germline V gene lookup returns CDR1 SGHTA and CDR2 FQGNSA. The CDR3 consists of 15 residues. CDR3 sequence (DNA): TGTGCCAGCAGCCGAACAAGTACGGGGGGGGAGGCCCAGTACTTC. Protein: CASSRTSTGGEAQYF.

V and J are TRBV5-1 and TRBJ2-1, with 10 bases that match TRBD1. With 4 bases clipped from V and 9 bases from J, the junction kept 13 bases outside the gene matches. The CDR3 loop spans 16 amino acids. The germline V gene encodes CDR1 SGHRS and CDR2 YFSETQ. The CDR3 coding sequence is TGCGCCAGCAGCAGACAGGGGGCGGGGGGTAATACTGAGCAGTTCTTC. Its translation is CASSRQGAGGNTEQFF.

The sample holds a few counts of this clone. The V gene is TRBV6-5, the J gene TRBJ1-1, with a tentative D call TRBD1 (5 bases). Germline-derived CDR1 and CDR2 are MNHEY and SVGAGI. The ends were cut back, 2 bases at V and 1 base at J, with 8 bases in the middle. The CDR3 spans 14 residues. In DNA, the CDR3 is TGTGCCAGCAGTTACAGGGGAACGAACACTGAAGCTTTCTTT. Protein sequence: CASSYRGTNTEAFF.

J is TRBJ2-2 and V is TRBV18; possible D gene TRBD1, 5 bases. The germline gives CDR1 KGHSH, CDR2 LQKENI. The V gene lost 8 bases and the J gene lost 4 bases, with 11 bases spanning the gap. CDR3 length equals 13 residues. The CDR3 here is CASHLDSTGELFF. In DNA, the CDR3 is TGTGCCAGCCACCTAGACAGCACCGGGGAGCTGTTTTTT. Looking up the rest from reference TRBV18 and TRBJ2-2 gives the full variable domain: NAGVMQNPRHLVRRRGQEARLRCSPMKGHSHVYWYRQLPEEGLKFMVYLQKENIIDESGMPKERFSAEFPKEGPSILRIQQVVRGDSAAYFCASHLDSTGELFFGEGSRLTVL.

The chain's CDR3 is CASSQGTGGINQPQHF. The CDR3 bases are TGTGCCAGCAGCCAAGGGACAGGAGGGATTAATCAGCCCCAGCATTTT. The chain is built from TRBV4-2 and TRBJ1-5; 7 bases map to TRBD1. Germline V gene sequence: CDR1 LGHNA, CDR2 YNFKEQ. The CDR3 has 16 residues. V trimming: 1 base; J trimming: 4 bases; junction bases outside the gene matches: 7.

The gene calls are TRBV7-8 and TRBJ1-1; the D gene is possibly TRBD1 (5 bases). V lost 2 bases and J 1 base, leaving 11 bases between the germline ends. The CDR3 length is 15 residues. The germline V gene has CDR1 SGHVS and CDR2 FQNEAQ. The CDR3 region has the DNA TGTGCCAGCAGCTTATGGGACTCAGGGAACACTGAAGCTTTCTTT. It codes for CASSLWDSGNTEAFF.

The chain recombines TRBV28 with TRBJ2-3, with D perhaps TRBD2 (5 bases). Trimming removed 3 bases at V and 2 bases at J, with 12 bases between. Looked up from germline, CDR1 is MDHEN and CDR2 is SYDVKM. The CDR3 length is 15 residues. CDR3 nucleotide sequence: TGTGCCAGCAGTTTTAGGACGGGAACCACAGATACGCAGTATTTT. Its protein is CASSFRTGTTDTQYF.

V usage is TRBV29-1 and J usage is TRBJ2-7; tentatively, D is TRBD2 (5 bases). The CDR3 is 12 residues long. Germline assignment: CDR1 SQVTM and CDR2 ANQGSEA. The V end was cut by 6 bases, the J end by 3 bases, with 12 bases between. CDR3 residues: CSVLTRIYEQYF. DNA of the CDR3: TGCAGCGTCCTAACTAGGATCTACGAGCAGTACTTC.

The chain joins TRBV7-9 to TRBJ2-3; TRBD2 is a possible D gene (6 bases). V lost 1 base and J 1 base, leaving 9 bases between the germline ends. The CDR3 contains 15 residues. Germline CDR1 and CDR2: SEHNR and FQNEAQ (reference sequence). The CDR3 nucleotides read TGTGCCAGCAGCTTAGTTGTAGCGGGCACAGATACGCAGTATTTT. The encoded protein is CASSLVVAGTDTQYF.

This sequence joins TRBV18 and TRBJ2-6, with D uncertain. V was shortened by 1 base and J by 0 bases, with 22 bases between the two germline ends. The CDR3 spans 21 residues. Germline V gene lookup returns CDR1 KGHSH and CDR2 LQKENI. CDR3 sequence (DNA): TGTGCCAGCTCACCACGGCTAATTATATGGGTAGGCGGCTCTGGGGCCAACGTCCTGACTTTC. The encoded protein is CASSPRLIIWVGGSGANVLTF.

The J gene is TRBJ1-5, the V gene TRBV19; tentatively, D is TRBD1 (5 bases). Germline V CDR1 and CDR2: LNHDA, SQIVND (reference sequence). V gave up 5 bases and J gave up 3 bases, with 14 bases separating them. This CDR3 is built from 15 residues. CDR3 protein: CASSSQGWNNQPQHF. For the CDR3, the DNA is TGTGCCAGTAGTTCTCAGGGATGGAACAATCAGCCCCAGCATTTT.

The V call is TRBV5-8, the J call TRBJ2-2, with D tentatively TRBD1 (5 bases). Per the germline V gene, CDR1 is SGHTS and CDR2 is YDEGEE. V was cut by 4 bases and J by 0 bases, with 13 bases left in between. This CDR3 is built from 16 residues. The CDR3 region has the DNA TGTGCCAGCAGCCAGGGAACAGCCGCGAACACCGGGGAGCTGTTTTTT. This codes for CASSQGTAANTGELFF.

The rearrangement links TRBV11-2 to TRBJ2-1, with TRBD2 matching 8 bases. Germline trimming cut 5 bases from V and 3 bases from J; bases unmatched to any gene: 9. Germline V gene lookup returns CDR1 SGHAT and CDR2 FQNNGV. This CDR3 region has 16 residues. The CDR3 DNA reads TGTGCCAGCAGCCTTTCAGCGGGGGCCCTCTACAATGAGCAGTTCTTC. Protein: CASSLSAGALYNEQFF.

CDR3 amino acids: CASSLRGGQGTGELFF. CDR3 bases: TGTGCCAGCAGCCTGCGGGGGGGCCAGGGCACCGGGGAGCTGTTTTTT. The genes are TRBV7-2 and TRBJ2-2, with 9 nucleotides matching TRBD2. Looked up from germline, CDR1 is SGHTA and CDR2 is FQGNSA. The CDR3 spans 16 residues. Germline trimming cut 5 bases from V and 4 bases from J; bases unmatched to any gene: 8.